This TCR beta chain stems from a study of breast tumors, draining lymph nodes, adjacent tissues. Study-wide results and limits: Tumor repertoires ranked between lymph nodes and nontumor tissue in diversity, with V and J gene preferences. Tumor and nontumor repertoires were significantly more similar in luminal-like than in basal-like breast cancer. Data fit most tumor T cells coming from lymph node, expanding in tumor.

This clonotype occurred many times. Its antigen is undetermined. V trimming: 6 bases; J trimming: 2 bases; junction bases outside the gene matches: 3. This CDR3 is built from 14 residues. CDR1 is DFQATT, CDR2 SNEGSKA, per germline (reference sequence). The lymph nodes were axillary draining lymph nodes from breast cancer patients. TCRdb ran MiXCR on the multiplex PCR reads and lists one entry per CDR3 protein. The sample yields approximately 130,000 distinct CDR3 sequences, around 20% seen once. The source of this sequence is a female donor with breast cancer. Some clones in this sample may be carry-over from other donors' samples. Material: axillary lymph node tissue. The chain combines TRBV20-1 with TRBJ2-7, with TRBD2 matching over 14 bases. The CDR3 spells CSAETSGRAYEQYF. The DNA for the CDR3 is TGCAGTGCCGAGACTAGCGGGAGGGCCTACGAGCAGTACTTC.